Listed here are 16 T cell receptor beta chains from one sample, sequenced in a study of T cell responses to AZD1222 COVID-19 vaccine. Clones were read by immunoSEQ multiplex PCR, and TCRdb kept only the in-frame ones, dropping some. Of 150,000 to 200,000 clones listed, around 90% are singletons. The sequences come from peripheral blood, collected on day 0 of MenACWY control vaccination. All receptors come from an adult in good health.

V usage is TRBV15 and J usage is TRBJ2-7; D uncertain. The V and J ends lost 1 base and 1 base respectively, with 5 bases between them. The CDR3 runs 13 residues. Germline V gene data show CDR1 as LNHNV and CDR2 as YYDKDF (reference sequence). The CDR3 region has the DNA TGTGCCACCAGCAGAGGAACGTCCTACGAGCAGTACTTC. Its translation is CATSRGTSYEQYF.

This sequence joins TRBV7-3 and TRBJ2-5, with 9 bases fitting TRBD2. CDR3 length equals 14 residues. Losses at the gene ends were 5 bases for V and 4 bases for J; bases not matched to a gene: 5. CDR1 SGHTA and CDR2 FQGTGA come from the germline V gene. The CDR3 loop reads CASSGAGGVETQYF. CDR3 DNA: TGTGCCAGCAGCGGGGCGGGAGGGGTAGAGACCCAGTACTTC.

The chain recombines TRBV6-1 with TRBJ1-5; the D is unclear. The CDR3 spans 15 residues. Trimming shortened V by 0 bases and J by 5 bases, and 11 bases separated the two germline ends. Germline CDR1 and CDR2: MNHNS and SASEGT. The CDR3 protein is CASSEAGPSYQPQHF. The CDR3 nucleotides read TGTGCCAGCAGTGAAGCGGGCCCATCCTATCAGCCCCAGCATTTT.

This chain joins TRBV27 and TRBJ1-5; D ambiguous. CDR3 size: 15 residues. V was shortened by 1 base and J by 4 bases, with 11 bases between the two germline ends. Per the germline V gene, CDR1 is MNHEY and CDR2 is SMNVEV (reference sequence). The CDR3 here is CASSLFSGLNQPQHF. The CDR3 DNA is TGTGCCAGCAGTTTATTTTCCGGTCTGAATCAGCCCCAGCATTTT.

V usage is TRBV11-3 and J usage is TRBJ1-2; D remains unclear. The germline V and J ends were trimmed by 3 bases and 7 bases, with 12 bases remaining between them. Germline V gene data show CDR1 as SGHNT and CDR2 as YENEEA. The CDR3 is made up of 13 amino acids. The CDR3 nucleotides read TGTGCCAGCAGCTTCGGATCAAAGGGTGGCTACACCTTC. Translation gives CASSFGSKGGYTF.

The rearrangement uses TRBV2 and TRBJ1-5; D gene unclear. V was cut by 5 bases and J by 0 bases, with 11 bases left in between. CDR1 SNHLY and CDR2 FYNNEI come from the germline V gene. The CDR3 is 15 residues long. The CDR3 nucleotides are TGTGCCAGCAGTAGGGAAAGGCCTAGCAATCAGCCCCAGCATTTT. Amino acids: CASSRERPSNQPQHF.

The chain uses TRBV15 and TRBJ2-5; 7 bases line up with TRBD1. Germline V lookup: CDR1 LNHNV, CDR2 YYDKDF (reference sequence). Trimming cost V 6 bases and J 3 bases; bases outside gene matches: 4. This CDR3 has 13 amino acids. As DNA, the CDR3 is TGTGCCACCAGAGACGACAGGGAAGAGACCCAGTACTTC. Protein product: CATRDDREETQYF.

V usage is TRBV4-3 and J usage is TRBJ2-7; TRBD1 might be the D (7 bases). The germline V gene has CDR1 LGHNA and CDR2 YSLEER. Trimming shortened V by 5 bases and J by 3 bases, and 14 bases separated the two germline ends. CDR3 length: 14 amino acids. As DNA, the CDR3 is TGCGCCAGCAGCTCCCAGGGGGGAAGCTACGAGCAGTACTTC. Residues: CASSSQGGSYEQYF.

The genes are TRBV6-2 or TRBV6-3 and TRBJ1-2; D may be TRBD1 (5 bases). The CDR3 loop spans 14 amino acids. V lost 5 bases and J lost 0, with 10 bases in between. Germline-derived CDR1 and CDR2 are MNHEY and SVGEGT. CDR3 sequence reads: CASSEQGPNYGYTF. The CDR3, as DNA: TGTGCCAGCAGTGAGCAGGGACCTAACTATGGCTACACCTTC.

A single count supports this clone. CDR3 protein: CASSVRDGSPGELFF. CDR3 nucleotide sequence: TGTGCCAGCAGCGTCCGGGACGGGTCTCCCGGGGAGCTGTTTTTT. The genes are TRBV9 and TRBJ2-2, with D tentatively TRBD1 or TRBD2 (5 bases each). The CDR3 has 15 amino acids. The germline V gene encodes CDR1 SGDLS and CDR2 YYNGEE. V dropped 2 bases and J dropped 6 bases, with 14 bases sitting between them.

This clone was recorded many times. Other DNA sequences of this sample code for an identical CDR3. The chain joins TRBV11-3 to TRBJ2-7; D ambiguous. V shed 2 bases and J shed 4 bases, with 9 bases lying between them. The CDR3 runs 13 residues. Germline V gene sequence: CDR1 SGHNT, CDR2 YENEEA. In nucleotides, the CDR3 is TGTGCCAGCAGCTTAACGACTCAATACGAGCAGTACTTC. As protein: CASSLTTQYEQYF. Looking up the rest from reference TRBV11-3 and TRBJ2-7 gives the full variable domain: EAGVVQSPRYKIIEKKQPVAFWCNPISGHNTLYWYLQNLGQGPELLIRYENEEAVDDSQLPKDRFSAERLKGVDSTLKIQPAELGDSAVYLCASSLTTQYEQYFGPGTRLTVT.

The V call is TRBV2, the J call TRBJ2-2; D uncertain. V was shortened by 4 bases and J by 2 bases, with 14 bases between the two germline ends. The V gene's germline CDR1 is SNHLY and CDR2 FYNNEI. CDR3 length: 16 residues. The chain's CDR3 is CASSVRLVANTGELFF. In nucleotides, the CDR3 is TGTGCCAGCAGTGTCCGCCTAGTTGCTAACACCGGGGAGCTGTTTTTT.

V gene TRBV19 combines with J gene TRBJ1-6; D gene unclear. This CDR3 has 18 amino acids. The germline V and J ends were trimmed by 4 bases and 1 base, with 17 bases remaining between them. Germline V gene lookup returns CDR1 LNHDA and CDR2 SQIVND (reference sequence). The CDR3, as DNA: TGTGCCAGTAGTAGGAAAGGGAGTGCGAGGTCCTATAATTCACCCCTCCACTTT. The encoded protein is CASSRKGSARSYNSPLHF.

This clone was counted a single time. CDR3 coding DNA: TGTGCCAGCAGCTTGGTCGGACTAGCATTCAATGAGCAGTTCTTC. Residues: CASSLVGLAFNEQFF. The genes are TRBV5-6 and TRBJ2-1; 8 bases align to TRBD2. The CDR3 is made up of 15 amino acids. With V trimmed by 0 bases and J by 6 bases, 5 bases remained unmatched. CDR1 and CDR2 (germline): SGHDT, YYEEEE.

The rearrangement joins TRBV24-1 to TRBJ1-5; TRBD1 is a possible D gene (6 bases). Germline values: CDR1 KGHDR, CDR2 SFDVKD. This CDR3 has 13 residues. Trimming left V 9 bases short and J 5 bases short, with 13 bases between. The chain's CDR3 is CATAQGTDQPQHF. In nucleotides, the CDR3 is TGTGCCACCGCACAGGGAACGGATCAGCCCCAGCATTTT.

The V and J genes are TRBV19 and TRBJ1-1; 7 bases map to TRBD1. The ends lost 5 bases at V and 0 bases at J; junction bases unmatched: 9. The CDR3 runs to 16 residues. Germline V lookup: CDR1 LNHDA, CDR2 SQIVND (reference sequence). The CDR3 DNA sequence: TGTGCCAGTAGTTCCCCAGGGGGGGGCATGAACACTGAAGCTTTCTTT. This codes for CASSSPGGGMNTEAFF.